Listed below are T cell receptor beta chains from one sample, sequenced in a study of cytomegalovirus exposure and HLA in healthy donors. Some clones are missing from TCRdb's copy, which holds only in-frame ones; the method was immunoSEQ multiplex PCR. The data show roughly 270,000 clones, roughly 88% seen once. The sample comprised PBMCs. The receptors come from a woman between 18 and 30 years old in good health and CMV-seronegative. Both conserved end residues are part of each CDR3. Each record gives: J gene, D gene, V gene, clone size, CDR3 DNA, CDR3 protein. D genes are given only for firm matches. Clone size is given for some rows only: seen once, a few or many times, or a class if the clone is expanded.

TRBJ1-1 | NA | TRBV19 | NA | TGTGCCAGTACAACTTTTGGGAACACTGAAGCTTTCTTT | CASTTFGNTEAFF
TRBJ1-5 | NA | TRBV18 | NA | TGTGCCAGCTCGGCAGGTAGAATTAGCAATCAGCCCCAGCATTTT | CASSAGRISNQPQHF
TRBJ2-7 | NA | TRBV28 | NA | TGTGCCAGCAGTTTATCCTTAGGGGCCGCTGCGTTGTCCGAGCAGTACTTC | CASSLSLGAAALSEQYF
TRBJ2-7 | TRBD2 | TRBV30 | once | TGTGCCTGGAGAGCCGGGCCACTAGCGGGAGCCCGCTACGAGCAGTACTTC | CAWRAGPLAGARYEQYF
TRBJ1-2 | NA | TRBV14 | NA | TGTGCCAGCAGCCGGAATTTACAGGGAATCTATGGCTACACCTTC | CASSRNLQGIYGYTF
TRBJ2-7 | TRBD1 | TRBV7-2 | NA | TGTGCCAGCAGCTTAGTTCGATCCGGGACAGGAGCCTACGAGCAGTACTTC | CASSLVRSGTGAYEQYF
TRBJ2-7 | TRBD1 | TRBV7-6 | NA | TGTGCCAGCAGCTTACAGGGGGCCGAGCAGTACTTC | CASSLQGAEQYF
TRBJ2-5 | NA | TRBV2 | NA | TGTGCCAGCAGTGAGGGGGGACTGGGGGAGACCCAGTACTTC | CASSEGGLGETQYF
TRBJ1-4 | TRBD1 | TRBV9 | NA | TGTGCCAGCAGCGTAGGTCCGGGACAGGGGCTCCTATCACATGAAAAACTGTTTTTT | CASSVGPGQGLLSHEKLFF
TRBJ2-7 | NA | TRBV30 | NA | TGTGCCTGGAGGAGGTTAGACGTCAACTACGAGCAGTACTTC | CAWRRLDVNYEQYF